The next 25 T cell receptor beta chains were all read from a single sample in a study of cytomegalovirus exposure and HLA in healthy donors. Measured with immunoSEQ multiplex PCR; TCRdb has only the in-frame clones, and not every one. This table holds 200,000 or so clones, over 65% found once. Sequencing was done on a sample of PBMCs. These receptors all stem from a young man in good health and CMV-seropositive.

The chain has TRBV6-5 and TRBJ2-7; D gene ambiguous. Trimming removed 0 bases at V and 2 bases at J, with 11 bases between. The V gene's germline CDR1 is MNHEY and CDR2 SVGAGI. This CDR3 spans 15 amino acids. CDR3 in DNA: TGTGCCAGCAGTTACTCGTATAGCCCGACCTACGAGCAGTACTTC. This gives the protein CASSYSYSPTYEQYF.

There are a few counts of this clone. The J gene is TRBJ1-1, the V gene TRBV28; D call uncertain. Deletions cut 5 bases from V and 5 bases from J, with 15 bases between. This CDR3 has 14 amino acids. Germline CDR1 MDHEN, CDR2 SYDVKM. CDR3 sequence (DNA): TGTGCCAGCAGTCCCGAAATGCGGAGGACTGAAGCTTTCTTT. It is translated as CASSPEMRRTEAFF.

This rearrangement joins TRBV4-1 to TRBJ2-7; D possibly corresponds to TRBD2 (6 bases). From germline, CDR1 is MGHRA and CDR2 YSYEKL. The length of the CDR3 is 14 residues. V shed 0 bases and J shed 2 bases, with 8 bases lying between them. The CDR3 DNA is TGCGCCAGCAGCCAAGAGGGGGGTACCTACGAGCAGTACTTC. It codes for CASSQEGGTYEQYF.

This sequence joins TRBV28 and TRBJ2-3; 7 bases agree with TRBD1. CDR1 MDHEN and CDR2 SYDVKM come from the germline V gene. The CDR3 sequence is 15 residues long. After removal of 5 bases from V and 5 bases from J, the junction contained 10 bases not matched to a gene. Written as DNA, the CDR3 is TGTGCCAGCAGTCCGGGCCACAGGGGAGTAGATACGCAGTATTTT. Amino acid sequence: CASSPGHRGVDTQYF. Looking up the rest from reference TRBV28 and TRBJ2-3 gives the full variable domain: DVKVTQSSRYLVKRTGEKVFLECVQDMDHENMFWYRQDPGLGLRLIYFSYDVKMKEKGDIPEGYSVSREKKERFSLILESASTNQTSMYLCASSPGHRGVDTQYFGPGTRLTVL.

This clone occurred once. This chain links TRBV9 with TRBJ2-2; D might be TRBD2 (6 bases). Germline V gene lookup returns CDR1 SGDLS and CDR2 YYNGEE. V lost 2 bases to trimming and J lost 6 bases, with 11 bases between them. The CDR3 totals 14 residues. The CDR3 DNA is TGTGCCAGCAGCGTGTCTACGGGAGCCGGGGAGCTGTTTTTT. It translates to CASSVSTGAGELFF.

J is TRBJ1-1 and V is TRBV5-6; 10 positions match TRBD1. V was clipped by 0 bases and J by 4 bases; unmatched bases: 0. The CDR3 runs 14 residues. Germline assignment: CDR1 SGHDT and CDR2 YYEEEE. CDR3 loop: CASSLGTGGTEAFF. CDR3 in DNA: TGTGCCAGCAGCTTGGGGACAGGGGGCACTGAAGCTTTCTTT.

The CDR3 DNA sequence: TGCGCCAGCAGCCTGGAGGGACAGTCGCGGGAGACCCAGTACTTC. As protein: CASSLEGQSRETQYF. The V call is TRBV4-3, the J call TRBJ2-5, with D possibly matching TRBD1 (7 bases). Per the germline V gene, CDR1 is LGHNA and CDR2 is YSLEER. V dropped 4 bases and J dropped 5 bases, with 17 bases sitting between them. The CDR3 runs 15 residues.

The chain couples TRBV27 to TRBJ2-6; TRBD1 aligns across 7 bases. With V trimmed by 1 base and J by 0 bases, 6 bases remained unmatched. The CDR3 is made up of 18 amino acids. Looked up from germline, CDR1 is MNHEY and CDR2 is SMNVEV (reference sequence). DNA of the CDR3: TGTGCCAGCAGTTTATTGTCGGGACAGAGCTCTGGGGCCAACGTCCTGACTTTC. It specifies CASSLLSGQSSGANVLTF.

This chain links TRBV27 with TRBJ2-7, with a weak D call TRBD1 (5 bases). Trimming stripped 5 bases from V and 1 base from J, with 18 bases between. This CDR3 comprises 16 residues. Germline V gene lookup returns CDR1 MNHEY and CDR2 SMNVEV (reference sequence). CDR3 nucleotides: TGTGCCAGCAGTAAAAGGGGCAGGGTGGGATCCTACGAGCAGTACTTC. It is translated as CASSKRGRVGSYEQYF.

The chain couples TRBV28 to TRBJ1-5; the match to TRBD1 covers 8 bases. Germline CDR1 is MDHEN and CDR2 is SYDVKM. Germline trimming cut 5 bases from V and 3 bases from J; bases unmatched to any gene: 3. The CDR3 contains 14 residues. The CDR3 coding sequence is TGTGCCAGCAGTCCGGGACAGGTCAATCAGCCCCAGCATTTT. Translating it yields CASSPGQVNQPQHF.

V gene TRBV5-4 combines with J gene TRBJ2-1, with D possibly matching TRBD2 (6 bases). Trimming removed 3 bases from V and 4 bases from J, with 14 bases in between. CDR1 SGHNT and CDR2 YYREEE come from the germline V gene (reference sequence). The CDR3 sequence is 15 residues long. CDR3 nucleotides: TGTGCCAGCAGCTCCGGGACTTTCGATTACAATGAGCAGTTCTTC. Translating it yields CASSSGTFDYNEQFF.

This clone was counted a single time. This rearrangement joins TRBV7-2 to TRBJ2-2; D call uncertain. The CDR3 has 16 residues. The germline V gene encodes CDR1 SGHTA and CDR2 FQGNSA. Deletions cut 0 bases from V and 0 bases from J, with 8 bases between. CDR3 in amino acids: CASSLALGANTGELFF. DNA for the CDR3: TGTGCCAGCAGCTTAGCGCTAGGCGCGAACACCGGGGAGCTGTTTTTT.

This sequence joins TRBV5-6 and TRBJ2-2; 9 bases agree with TRBD2. Germline values: CDR1 SGHDT, CDR2 YYEEEE. J lost 3 bases, V lost 7 bases, and 4 bases had no gene match. The length of the CDR3 is 14 residues. The CDR3 here is CASLTSGHTGELFF. In DNA form, the CDR3 reads TGTGCCAGCTTGACTAGCGGCCACACCGGGGAGCTGTTTTTT.

The V and J genes are TRBV28 and TRBJ1-2; D may be TRBD1 (5 bases). The CDR3 length is 13 residues. V lost 8 bases to trimming and J lost 3 bases, with 13 bases between them. CDR1 MDHEN and CDR2 SYDVKM come from the germline V gene. CDR3 residues: CASCTLQDYGYTF. CDR3 in DNA: TGTGCCAGCTGTACACTACAGGACTATGGCTACACCTTC.

The chain has TRBV7-3 and TRBJ1-2, with 10 bases aligning to TRBD1. Trimming removed 4 bases from V and 1 base from J; junction bases left unmatched: 3. CDR1 SGHTA and CDR2 FQGTGA come from the germline V gene. The length of the CDR3 is 15 residues. CDR3 sequence reads: CASSWTGGNNYGYTF. The DNA for the CDR3 is TGTGCCAGCAGCTGGACAGGGGGTAATAACTATGGCTACACCTTC.

V usage is TRBV27 and J usage is TRBJ2-1, with TRBD2 matching over 7 bases. This CDR3 has 13 residues. V lost 10 bases and J lost 5; bases outside the gene matches: 8. Germline V lookup: CDR1 MNHEY, CDR2 SMNVEV (reference sequence). CDR3 amino acids: CAMLGTTHNEQFF. In nucleotides, the CDR3 is TGTGCCATGCTCGGGACTACGCACAATGAGCAGTTCTTC.

The chain has TRBV27 and TRBJ2-1; 7 nucleotides align to TRBD1. The junction had 13 bases not matched to a gene; V was cut back by 4 bases and J by 7 bases. This CDR3 is 16 amino acids long. Germline CDR1 and CDR2: MNHEY and SMNVEV (reference sequence). The CDR3 spells CASSYPSEGGNNEQFF. The CDR3 coding sequence is TGTGCCAGCAGTTACCCTTCTGAAGGGGGCAATAATGAGCAGTTCTTC.

The V call is TRBV4-1, the J call TRBJ2-1; D is possibly TRBD2 (5 bases). CDR1 MGHRA and CDR2 YSYEKL come from the germline V gene. Trimming removed 4 bases at V and 9 bases at J, with 19 bases between. The CDR3 consists of 15 residues. CDR3 sequence (DNA): TGCGCCAGCAGCCGACTCCGCGATGCCAGCGGTGAGCAGTTCTTC. Protein sequence: CASSRLRDASGEQFF.

V and J are TRBV9 and TRBJ2-3, with D possibly TRBD1 on 5 matching bases. The germline CDR1 and CDR2 sequences are SGDLS and YYNGEE. This CDR3 has 14 residues. The germline V and J ends were trimmed by 2 bases and 3 bases, with 10 bases remaining between them. This chain's CDR3 is CASSVQGLTDTQYF. The CDR3 DNA is TGTGCCAGCAGCGTTCAGGGTTTGACAGATACGCAGTATTTT.

V usage is TRBV5-1 and J usage is TRBJ2-7, with TRBD1 identical over 10 bases. Trimming removed 1 base from V and 6 bases from J; junction bases left unmatched: 7. The CDR3 length is 15 residues. Germline loops: CDR1 SGHRS, CDR2 YFSETQ. CDR3 in DNA: TGCGCCAGCAGCTTGCGACAGACAGGGGGCGGCGAGCAGTACTTC. It yields the protein CASSLRQTGGGEQYF.

The rearrangement links TRBV13 to TRBJ2-2; the match to TRBD2 covers 10 bases. CDR1 is PRHDT, CDR2 FYEKMQ, per germline (reference sequence). The V segment lost 2 bases and the J segment 4 bases; nucleotides outside the gene matches: 4. The length of the CDR3 is 16 residues. The CDR3 DNA sequence: TGTGCCAGCAGCTTACTTCTAGCGGGAGTCACCGGGGAGCTGTTTTTT. Protein product: CASSLLLAGVTGELFF.

In regard to this clone: A read error may account for a junction end that differs from germline. V is TRBV7-2 and J is TRBJ2-7; 9 positions agree with TRBD2. CDR1 and CDR2 (germline): SGHTA, FQGNSA. This CDR3 contains 11 residues. The CDR3 reads CASSSSGTRDF. DNA of the CDR3: TGTGCCAGCAGCTCTAGCGGGACTCGGGACTTC.

The CDR3 bases are TGTGCCAGCAGACCCCCGGGACTCCCAAAGCAGTATTTT. Translation: CASRPPGLPKQYF. The chain combines TRBV6-5 with TRBJ2-3; tentatively, D is TRBD2 (6 bases). V was shortened by 6 bases and J by 11 bases, with 18 bases between the two germline ends. The length of the CDR3 is 13 residues. Germline CDR1 reads MNHEY; CDR2 reads SVGAGI.

The rearrangement links TRBV7-8 to TRBJ1-2, with D maybe TRBD1 (5 bases). The germline V and J ends were trimmed by 5 bases and 8 bases, with 15 bases remaining between them. CDR3 size: 13 residues. In germline, CDR1 is SGHVS, CDR2 FQNEAQ. The CDR3 DNA reads as TGTGCCAGCAGCCCACAGGAGCTGGCCGGCTACACCTTC. It is translated as CASSPQELAGYTF. The complete variable domain, with remaining parts taken from reference TRBV7-8 and TRBJ1-2, reads GAGVSQSPRYKVAKRGQDVALRCDPISGHVSLFWYQQALGQGPEFLTYFQNEAQLDKSGLPSDRFFAERPEGSVSTLKIQRTQQEDSAVYLCASSPQELAGYTFGSGTRLTVV.

The chain uses TRBV27 and TRBJ2-5; 8 bases are shared with TRBD1. The CDR3 runs to 13 residues. V lost 6 bases to trimming and J lost 5 bases; unmatched junction nucleotides: 5. From germline, CDR1 is MNHEY and CDR2 SMNVEV (reference sequence). The CDR3 region has the DNA TGTGCCAGCAGCTGGACAGGGTGGGAGACCCAGTACTTC. Amino acid sequence: CASSWTGWETQYF.